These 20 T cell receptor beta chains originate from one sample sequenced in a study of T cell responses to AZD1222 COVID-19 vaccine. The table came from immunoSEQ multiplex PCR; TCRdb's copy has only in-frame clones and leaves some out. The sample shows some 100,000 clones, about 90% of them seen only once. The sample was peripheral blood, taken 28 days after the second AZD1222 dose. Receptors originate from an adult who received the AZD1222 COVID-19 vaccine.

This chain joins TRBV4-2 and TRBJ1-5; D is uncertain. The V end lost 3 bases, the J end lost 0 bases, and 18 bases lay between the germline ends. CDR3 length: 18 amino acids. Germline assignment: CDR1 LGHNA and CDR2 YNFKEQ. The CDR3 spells CASSQSPAGPNSNQPQHF. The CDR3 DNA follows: TGTGCCAGCAGCCAGAGCCCCGCCGGGCCGAATAGCAATCAGCCCCAGCATTTT.

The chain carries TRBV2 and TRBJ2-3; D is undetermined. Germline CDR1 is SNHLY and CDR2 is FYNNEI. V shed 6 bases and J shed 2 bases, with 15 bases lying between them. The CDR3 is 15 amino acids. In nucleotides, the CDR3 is TGTGCCAGCAGCTGGAGTGCAGGACCCACAGATACGCAGTATTTT. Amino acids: CASSWSAGPTDTQYF.

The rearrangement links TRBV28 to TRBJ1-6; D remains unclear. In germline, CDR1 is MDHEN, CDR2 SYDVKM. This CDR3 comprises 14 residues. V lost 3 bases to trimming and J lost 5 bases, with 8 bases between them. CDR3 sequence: CASSLAQNNSPLHF. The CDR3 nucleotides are TGTGCCAGCAGTTTGGCGCAAAATAATTCACCCCTCCACTTT.

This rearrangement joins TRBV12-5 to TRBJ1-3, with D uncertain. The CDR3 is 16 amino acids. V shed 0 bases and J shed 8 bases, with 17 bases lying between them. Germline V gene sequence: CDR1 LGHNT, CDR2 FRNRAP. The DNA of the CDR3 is TGTGCTAGTGGTTTGGTATTAGAGGGCCGTGTGGACACCATATATTTT. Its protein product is CASGLVLEGRVDTIYF.

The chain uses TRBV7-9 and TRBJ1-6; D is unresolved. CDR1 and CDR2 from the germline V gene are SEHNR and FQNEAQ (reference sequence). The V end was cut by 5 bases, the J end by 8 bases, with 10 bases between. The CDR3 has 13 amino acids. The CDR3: CASSMGADSPLHF. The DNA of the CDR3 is TGTGCCAGCAGCATGGGAGCGGATTCACCCCTCCACTTT.

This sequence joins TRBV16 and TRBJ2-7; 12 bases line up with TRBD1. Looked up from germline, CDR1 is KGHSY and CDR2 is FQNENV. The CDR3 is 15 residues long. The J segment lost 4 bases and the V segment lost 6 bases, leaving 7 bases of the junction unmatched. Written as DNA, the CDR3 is TGTGCCAGCAGTCGCTCGGGACAGGGGGCGTACGAGCAGTACTTC. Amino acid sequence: CASSRSGQGAYEQYF.

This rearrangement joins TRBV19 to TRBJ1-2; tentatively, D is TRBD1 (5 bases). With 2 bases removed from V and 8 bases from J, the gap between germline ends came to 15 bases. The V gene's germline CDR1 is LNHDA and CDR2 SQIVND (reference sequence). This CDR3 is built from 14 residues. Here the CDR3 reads CASSITAGPEGYTF. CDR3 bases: TGTGCCAGTAGTATAACTGCGGGGCCGGAGGGCTACACCTTC.

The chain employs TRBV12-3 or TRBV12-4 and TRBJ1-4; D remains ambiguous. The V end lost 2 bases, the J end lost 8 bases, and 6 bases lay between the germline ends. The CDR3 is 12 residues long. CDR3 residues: CASSLHGEKLFF. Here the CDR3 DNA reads TGTGCCAGCAGTTTACATGGGGAAAAACTGTTTTTT.

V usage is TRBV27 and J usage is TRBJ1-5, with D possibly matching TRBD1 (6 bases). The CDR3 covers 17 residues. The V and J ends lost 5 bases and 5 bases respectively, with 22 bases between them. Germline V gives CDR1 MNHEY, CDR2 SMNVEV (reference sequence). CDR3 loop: CASSPLFVQGIHQPQHF. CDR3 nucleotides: TGTGCCAGCAGTCCCTTATTTGTCCAGGGGATCCATCAGCCCCAGCATTTT.

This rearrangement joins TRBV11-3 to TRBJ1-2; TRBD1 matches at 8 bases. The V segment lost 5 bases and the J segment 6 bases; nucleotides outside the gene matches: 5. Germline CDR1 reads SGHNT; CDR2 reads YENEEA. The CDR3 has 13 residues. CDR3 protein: CASSVQGADGYTF. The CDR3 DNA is TGTGCCAGCAGCGTGCAGGGGGCCGATGGCTACACCTTC.

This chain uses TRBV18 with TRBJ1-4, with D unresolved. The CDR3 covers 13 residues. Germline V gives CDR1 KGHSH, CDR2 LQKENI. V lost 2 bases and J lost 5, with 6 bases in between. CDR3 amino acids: CASSPGRNEKLFF. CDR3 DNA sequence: TGTGCCAGCTCACCAGGGAGAAATGAAAAACTGTTTTTT.

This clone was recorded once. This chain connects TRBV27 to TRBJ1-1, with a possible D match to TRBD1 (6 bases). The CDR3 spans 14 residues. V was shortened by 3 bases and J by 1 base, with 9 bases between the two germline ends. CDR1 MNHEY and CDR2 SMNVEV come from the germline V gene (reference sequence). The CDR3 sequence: CASSFAGANTEAFF. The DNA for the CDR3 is TGTGCCAGCAGTTTCGCAGGGGCGAACACTGAAGCTTTCTTT.

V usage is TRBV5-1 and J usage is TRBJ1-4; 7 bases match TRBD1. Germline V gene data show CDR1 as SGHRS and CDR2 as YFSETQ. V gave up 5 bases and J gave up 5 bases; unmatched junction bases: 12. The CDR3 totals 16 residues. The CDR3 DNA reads TGCGCCAGCAGACAACGACCAACAGGGGCCAATGAAAAACTGTTTTTT. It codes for CASRQRPTGANEKLFF.

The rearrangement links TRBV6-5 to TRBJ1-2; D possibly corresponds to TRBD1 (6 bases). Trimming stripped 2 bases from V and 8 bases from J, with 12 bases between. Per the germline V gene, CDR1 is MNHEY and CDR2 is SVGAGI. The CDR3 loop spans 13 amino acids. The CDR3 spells CASSYTGLQGYTF. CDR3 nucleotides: TGTGCCAGCAGTTACACAGGGCTGCAGGGCTACACCTTC.

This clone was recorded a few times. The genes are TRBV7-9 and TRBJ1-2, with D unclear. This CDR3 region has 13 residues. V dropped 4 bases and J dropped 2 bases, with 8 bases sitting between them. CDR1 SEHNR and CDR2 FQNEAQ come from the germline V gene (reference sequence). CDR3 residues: CASSSEWNYGYTF. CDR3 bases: TGTGCCAGCAGCTCGGAATGGAACTATGGCTACACCTTC.

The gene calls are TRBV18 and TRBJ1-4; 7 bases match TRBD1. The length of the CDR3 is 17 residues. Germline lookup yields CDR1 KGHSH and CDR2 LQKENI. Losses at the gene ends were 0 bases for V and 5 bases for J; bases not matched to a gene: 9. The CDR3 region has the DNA TGTGCCAGCTCACCACCGGCGTATGACAGGGAAAATGAAAAACTGTTTTTT. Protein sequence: CASSPPAYDRENEKLFF. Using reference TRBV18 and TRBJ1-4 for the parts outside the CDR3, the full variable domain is NAGVMQNPRHLVRRRGQEARLRCSPMKGHSHVYWYRQLPEEGLKFMVYLQKENIIDESGMPKERFSAEFPKEGPSILRIQQVVRGDSAAYFCASSPPAYDRENEKLFFGSGTQLSVL.

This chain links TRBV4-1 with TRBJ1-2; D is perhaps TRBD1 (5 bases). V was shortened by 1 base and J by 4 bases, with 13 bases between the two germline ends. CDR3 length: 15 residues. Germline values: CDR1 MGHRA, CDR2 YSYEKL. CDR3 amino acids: CASSQGDGVLYGYTF. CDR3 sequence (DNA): TGCGCCAGCAGCCAAGGGGACGGCGTGCTCTATGGCTACACCTTC.

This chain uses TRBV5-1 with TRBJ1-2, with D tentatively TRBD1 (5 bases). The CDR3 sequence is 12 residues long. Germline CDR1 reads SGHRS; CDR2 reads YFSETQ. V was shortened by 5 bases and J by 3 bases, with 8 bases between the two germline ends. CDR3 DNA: TGCGCCAGCAGGGGGGACCACTATGGCTACACCTTC. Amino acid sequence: CASRGDHYGYTF.

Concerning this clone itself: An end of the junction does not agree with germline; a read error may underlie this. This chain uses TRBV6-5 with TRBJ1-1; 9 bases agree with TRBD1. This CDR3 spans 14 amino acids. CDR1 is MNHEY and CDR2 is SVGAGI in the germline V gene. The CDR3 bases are TGTGCCAGCAATTACAGGGGGCGTAGATCTGAAGCTTTCTTT. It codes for CASNYRGRRSEAFF.

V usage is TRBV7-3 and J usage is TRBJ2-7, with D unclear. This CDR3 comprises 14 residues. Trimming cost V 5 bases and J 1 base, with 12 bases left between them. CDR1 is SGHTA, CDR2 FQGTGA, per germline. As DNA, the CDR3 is TGTGCCAGCAGCGCAACGGTGGGGTCCTACGAGCAGTACTTC. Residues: CASSATVGSYEQYF.